The entry that follows covers one T cell receptor beta chain sequence. J gave up 6 bases and V 0 bases, and 2 bases lay outside the gene matches. Germline loops: CDR1 MNHEY, CDR2 SMNVEV (reference sequence). The CDR3 runs to 13 residues. The data originate from a study of control samples from healthy donors and cancer patients. TCRdb keeps only in-frame clones here, not all; method: immunoSEQ multiplex PCR. This sample has 20,000 to 30,000 clones, with around four fifths found just once. The V call is TRBV27, the J call TRBJ2-7; 7 bases align to TRBD2. This TCR derives from a man in his sixties with colorectal cancer. Input material: PBMCs. The CDR3 DNA reads as TGTGCCAGCAGTTTATCGCGCGGGGGCGAGCAGTACTTC. Protein sequence: CASSLSRGGEQYF.